These 27 T cell receptor beta chains came from one sample sequenced in a study of blood T cell repertoires in COVID-19. Only in-frame clones appear in the TCRdb table, and some are missing; sequencing was by immunoSEQ multiplex PCR. Here the sample spans 150,000 to 200,000 clones, approximately 91% being singletons. The sample comprised peripheral blood. These receptors all stem from a man aged 35-49 years with acute or convalescent COVID-19.

The chain carries TRBV5-4 and TRBJ1-4, with 8 bases that match TRBD1. Germline V gene data show CDR1 as SGHNT and CDR2 as YYREEE (reference sequence). There are 14 residues in the CDR3. The V and J ends lost 4 bases and 8 bases, in that order; junction bases with no gene match: 7. In nucleotides, the CDR3 is TGTGCCAGCAGCACAGGACAGGGCTCCGAAAAACTGTTTTTT. Translating gives CASSTGQGSEKLFF. Using reference TRBV5-4 and TRBJ1-4 for the parts outside the CDR3, the full variable domain is ETGVTQSPTHLIKTRGQQVTLRCSSQSGHNTVSWYQQALGQGPQFIFQYYREEENGRGNFPPRFSGLQFPNYSSELNVNALELDDSALYLCASSTGQGSEKLFFGSGTQLSVL.

CDR3 loop: CASRGTRGGNTIYF. CDR3 DNA sequence: TGTGCCAGCAGAGGGACTAGGGGTGGAAACACCATATATTTT. The chain employs TRBV6-9 and TRBJ1-3; TRBD1 might be the D (5 bases). In germline, CDR1 is MNHGY, CDR2 SVAAGI. V shed 6 bases and J shed 3 bases, with 12 bases lying between them. The CDR3 covers 14 residues.

The chain is built from TRBV5-1 and TRBJ2-1, with D perhaps TRBD1 (6 bases). Germline loops: CDR1 SGHRS, CDR2 YFSETQ. The CDR3 contains 16 residues. The V gene lost 0 bases and the J gene lost 2 bases, with 12 bases spanning the gap. CDR3 DNA sequence: TGCGCCAGCAGCTTGGGTTCAGGGGATACCTACAATGAGCAGTTCTTC. Residues: CASSLGSGDTYNEQFF. Full variable domain (rest looked up from reference TRBV5-1 and TRBJ2-1): KAGVTQTPRYLIKTRGQQVTLSCSPISGHRSVSWYQQTPGQGLQFLFEYFSETQRNKGNFPGRFSGRQFSNSRSEMNVSTLELGDSALYLCASSLGSGDTYNEQFFGPGTRLTVL.

A single count supports this clone. The chain recombines TRBV11-3 with TRBJ1-1; 7 bases map to TRBD1. The CDR3 is 16 amino acids. V lost 1 base and J lost 1; bases outside the gene matches: 6. Germline CDR1 reads SGHNT; CDR2 reads YENEEA. This CDR3 is CASSLGDRDQNTEAFF. Here the CDR3 DNA reads TGTGCCAGCAGCTTAGGTGACAGGGACCAGAACACTGAAGCTTTCTTT. Combining the CDR3 with reference TRBV11-3 and TRBJ1-1 gives the whole variable domain EAGVVQSPRYKIIEKKQPVAFWCNPISGHNTLYWYLQNLGQGPELLIRYENEEAVDDSQLPKDRFSAERLKGVDSTLKIQPAELGDSAVYLCASSLGDRDQNTEAFFGQGTRLTVV.

This chain uses TRBV7-9 with TRBJ2-7; D perhaps matches TRBD2 (5 bases). Trimming stripped 4 bases from V and 0 bases from J, with 10 bases between. This CDR3 spans 14 amino acids. The germline CDR1 and CDR2 sequences are SEHNR and FQNEAQ (reference sequence). For the CDR3, the DNA is TGTGCCAGCAGCTCCGGACTGGACTCCTACGAGCAGTACTTC. Translated, it gives CASSSGLDSYEQYF.

CDR3 residues: CASSLAVEQYF. CDR3 sequence (DNA): TGTGCCAGCAGCTTAGCGGTCGAGCAGTACTTC. This rearrangement joins TRBV11-2 to TRBJ2-7, with D hard to call. Germline values: CDR1 SGHAT, CDR2 FQNNGV. The CDR3 covers 11 residues. Trimming removed 1 base at V and 6 bases at J, with 4 bases between.

The chain combines TRBV4-3 with TRBJ1-4, with TRBD1 identical over 8 bases. Germline values: CDR1 LGHNA, CDR2 YSLEER. Trimming cost V 1 base and J 5 bases; bases outside gene matches: 18. CDR3 length equals 20 residues. This chain's CDR3 is CASSQVPMTGAVGLNEKLFF. For the CDR3, the DNA is TGCGCCAGCAGCCAAGTCCCCATGACAGGGGCAGTAGGACTAAATGAAAAACTGTTTTTT.

The chain recombines TRBV2 with TRBJ1-4, with D maybe TRBD1 (5 bases). Trimming left V 8 bases short and J 3 bases short, with 10 bases between. Germline V CDR1 and CDR2: SNHLY, FYNNEI. The CDR3 is made up of 13 amino acids. The CDR3 coding sequence is TGTGCCAGCCAGGGAGGGGCTAATGAAAAACTGTTTTTT. Its protein product is CASQGGANEKLFF.

CDR3 sequence (DNA): TGTGCCAGCAGCTTAGCGAGGCTTAGCAATGAAAAACTGTTTTTT. Amino acids: CASSLARLSNEKLFF. The rearrangement links TRBV7-9 to TRBJ1-4; D unclear. CDR1 is SEHNR and CDR2 is FQNEAQ in the germline V gene (reference sequence). The CDR3 consists of 15 residues. Deletions cut 0 bases from V and 5 bases from J, with 10 bases between.

This chain links TRBV27 with TRBJ2-7, with D possibly being TRBD1 (6 bases). The V end lost 5 bases, the J end lost 9 bases, and 17 bases lay between the germline ends. The CDR3 is made up of 13 amino acids. Germline CDR1 MNHEY, CDR2 SMNVEV (reference sequence). The CDR3 loop is CASSAGDHYSQYF. CDR3 coding DNA: TGTGCCAGCAGTGCAGGGGACCACTATTCGCAGTACTTC.

This sequence joins TRBV6-2 or TRBV6-3 and TRBJ2-2, with 11 nucleotides matching TRBD1. CDR1 is MNHEY, CDR2 SVGEGT, per germline. This CDR3 has 19 residues. The ends lost 2 bases at V and 3 bases at J; junction bases unmatched: 11. In nucleotides, the CDR3 is TGTGCCAGCAGTTACGGTTGGACAGGGGGCGATAGGGACACCGGGGAGCTGTTTTTT. Amino acid sequence: CASSYGWTGGDRDTGELFF.

On this clone: Other DNA sequences in the same sample also yield this CDR3. The chain carries TRBV7-2 and TRBJ1-1; 9 bases fit TRBD1. J gave up 6 bases and V 3 bases, and 5 bases lay outside the gene matches. Germline lookup yields CDR1 SGHTA and CDR2 FQGNSA. The length of the CDR3 is 14 residues. CDR3 sequence: CASSLRQGGSEAFF. CDR3 DNA: TGTGCCAGCAGCTTGCGACAGGGGGGCTCTGAAGCTTTCTTT.

This chain uses TRBV11-2 with TRBJ1-2, with D perhaps matching TRBD1 (5 bases). The CDR3 totals 15 residues. V lost 0 bases, J lost 8 bases, and 16 bases lay in between. Germline V gives CDR1 SGHAT, CDR2 FQNNGV. This CDR3 is CASSLDGGGRLGYTF. As DNA, the CDR3 is TGTGCCAGCAGCTTAGATGGGGGAGGGAGATTAGGCTACACCTTC.

The V call is TRBV18, the J call TRBJ2-7, with 11 bases that match TRBD1. V dropped 10 bases and J dropped 3; count of bases not matched to a gene: 14. The CDR3 spans 16 residues. The germline V gene has CDR1 KGHSH and CDR2 LQKENI. The CDR3, as DNA: TGTGCCACCCGCCCACGGGAGGGGACAGGGGGCTACGAGCAGTACTTC. Its translation is CATRPREGTGGYEQYF.

This sequence joins TRBV7-2 and TRBJ2-5; possible D gene TRBD2, 5 bases. V lost 5 bases to trimming and J lost 4 bases, with 11 bases between them. Germline values: CDR1 SGHTA, CDR2 FQGNSA. There are 13 residues in the CDR3. CDR3 in DNA: TGTGCCAGCAGCAGCGGACTGGTAGAGACCCAGTACTTC. This sequence encodes CASSSGLVETQYF.

In DNA form, the CDR3 reads TGTGCCAGCAGCGGGCAGGGACTAAGCTCCTACAATGAGCAGTTCTTC. It translates to CASSGQGLSSYNEQFF. The gene calls are TRBV7-9 and TRBJ2-1, with TRBD2 matching over 7 bases. The V and J ends lost 5 bases and 0 bases, in that order; junction bases with no gene match: 7. CDR3 length: 16 residues. Germline V gene data show CDR1 as SEHNR and CDR2 as FQNEAQ (reference sequence).

The CDR3 DNA sequence: TGTGCCAGCCCAAGGACTACACACAATGAGCAGTTCTTC. Its translation is CASPRTTHNEQFF. This sequence joins TRBV19 and TRBJ2-1, with a weak D call TRBD2 (6 bases). This CDR3 spans 13 amino acids. Germline values: CDR1 LNHDA, CDR2 SQIVND (reference sequence). The V end was cut by 9 bases, the J end by 5 bases, with 14 bases between.

The chain carries TRBV6-5 and TRBJ2-5, with TRBD1 identical over 11 bases. CDR3 length: 15 amino acids. V was pared by 6 bases and J by 5 bases, with 8 bases of the junction left unmatched. Germline V lookup: CDR1 MNHEY, CDR2 SVGAGI. This CDR3 is CASRGVGTGGETQYF. The CDR3 DNA reads TGTGCCAGCAGGGGAGTAGGGACAGGGGGGGAGACCCAGTACTTC.

Worth noting for this clone: This sample also contains other DNA sequences that code for the same CDR3. The chain uses TRBV3-1 (or the pseudogene TRBV3-2) and TRBJ2-5; D is perhaps TRBD2 (5 bases). V was shortened by 4 bases and J by 2 bases, with 8 bases between the two germline ends. The CDR3 contains 13 residues. The germline V gene encodes CDR1 LGHDT and CDR2 YNNKEL (reference sequence). DNA for the CDR3: TGTGCCAGCAGCCGCTCGGGGCAAGAGACCCAGTACTTC. This translates into CASSRSGQETQYF.

This clone is a singleton in its sample. The chain employs TRBV30 and TRBJ1-6, with a weak D call TRBD1 (5 bases). This CDR3 has 15 amino acids. V was pared by 4 bases and J by 0 bases, with 10 bases between. Per germline, CDR1 GTSNPN and CDR2 SVGIG (reference sequence). CDR3 sequence: CAWNGGPSYNSPLHF. CDR3 DNA: TGTGCCTGGAACGGGGGTCCCTCCTATAATTCACCCCTCCACTTT.

The rearrangement uses TRBV18 and TRBJ2-5, with 14 bases matching TRBD2. CDR3 length equals 18 residues. V was clipped by 3 bases and J by 5 bases; unmatched bases: 11. Germline CDR1 KGHSH, CDR2 LQKENI. DNA of the CDR3: TGTGCCAGCTCACCCCTGACTAGCGGGGGGGCGTTCAAGGAGACCCAGTACTTC. This sequence encodes CASSPLTSGGAFKETQYF.

The rearrangement links TRBV7-3 to TRBJ2-1; tentatively, D is TRBD2 (5 bases). Trimming shortened V by 2 bases and J by 4 bases, and 15 bases separated the two germline ends. CDR3 size: 16 residues. From germline, CDR1 is SGHTA and CDR2 FQGTGA. CDR3 residues: CASSLYPGWGYNEQFF. CDR3 bases: TGTGCCAGCAGCTTATATCCGGGATGGGGTTACAATGAGCAGTTCTTC.

The chain carries TRBV30 and TRBJ1-2; 8 bases are shared with TRBD1. The germline gives CDR1 GTSNPN, CDR2 SVGIG (reference sequence). The CDR3 extends over 13 amino acids. V was clipped by 2 bases and J by 4 bases; unmatched bases: 3. CDR3 nucleotides: TGTGCCTGGAGTAGGGACAGGCCCTATGGCTACACCTTC. It encodes CAWSRDRPYGYTF.

The chain combines TRBV14 with TRBJ2-1, with a possible D match to TRBD1 (6 bases). Germline-derived CDR1 and CDR2 are SGHDN and FVKESK. This CDR3 has 15 residues. V was shortened by 1 base and J by 0 bases, with 7 bases between the two germline ends. In DNA form, the CDR3 reads TGTGCCAGCAGCCAAGTCAGGGGCTCCTACAATGAGCAGTTCTTC. Residues: CASSQVRGSYNEQFF.

The chain links TRBV18 to TRBJ1-2, with no clear D. Trimming pared 5 bases from V and 0 bases from J, leaving 19 bases between. Germline V lookup: CDR1 KGHSH, CDR2 LQKENI. The length of the CDR3 is 17 residues. In nucleotides, the CDR3 is TGTGCCAGCTCAGTGGAGACGGTCGCAGTTACTAACTATGGCTACACCTTC. Protein sequence: CASSVETVAVTNYGYTF.

The chain uses TRBV29-1 and TRBJ2-2; 8 nucleotides align to TRBD1. CDR1 and CDR2 from the germline V gene are SQVTM and ANQGSEA. J gave up 3 bases and V 5 bases, and 5 bases lay outside the gene matches. The CDR3 has 14 amino acids. The chain's CDR3 is CSVTGGSDTGELFF. The CDR3 nucleotides read TGCAGCGTTACAGGGGGATCGGACACCGGGGAGCTGTTTTTT.

The chain uses TRBV6-5 and TRBJ1-3; possible D gene TRBD1, 6 bases. The germline gives CDR1 MNHEY, CDR2 SVGAGI. The CDR3 is made up of 15 amino acids. V lost 6 bases, J lost 2 bases, and 14 bases lay in between. The CDR3 coding sequence is TGTGCCAGCAGCTCACAGGGTAACGCTGGAAACACCATATATTTT. As protein: CASSSQGNAGNTIYF.